The 23 T cell receptor beta chains presented below share a single source sample, sequenced in a study of blood T cell repertoires in COVID-19. Assay used: immunoSEQ multiplex PCR; TCRdb lists only in-frame clones, some missing. Of around 320,000 clones in the sample, roughly 85% were seen once. The source material was peripheral blood. These receptors were obtained from a human donor in a cohort sampled during active COVID-19.

The V call is TRBV29-1, the J call TRBJ2-3; the match to TRBD1 covers 7 bases. The V gene end was trimmed by 6 bases and the J gene end by 2 bases; junction bases not matched to a gene: 5. This CDR3 has 13 amino acids. Germline CDR1 is SQVTM and CDR2 is ANQGSEA. CDR3 in amino acids: CSVPTGPTDTQYF. The CDR3 nucleotides are TGCAGCGTGCCGACAGGGCCCACAGATACGCAGTATTTT.

The rearrangement uses TRBV11-2 and TRBJ1-2; D is ambiguous. V was cut by 3 bases and J by 5 bases, with 22 bases left in between. The germline V gene has CDR1 SGHAT and CDR2 FQNNGV. The CDR3 is 17 amino acids. The CDR3 nucleotides are TGTGCCAGCAGCTTGGAACTAGGACGTCTGAGATCTTATGGCTACACCTTC. It yields the protein CASSLELGRLRSYGYTF.

This sequence joins TRBV12-3 or TRBV12-4 and TRBJ1-4; D is ambiguous. V shed 6 bases and J shed 6 bases, with 8 bases lying between them. There are 12 residues in the CDR3. This chain's CDR3 is CASSFSHEKLFF. The DNA for the CDR3 is TGTGCCAGCAGCTTTTCTCATGAAAAACTGTTTTTT.

This clone appeared once. V is TRBV11-2 and J is TRBJ1-1, with 7 bases that match TRBD1. The V gene's germline CDR1 is SGHAT and CDR2 FQNNGV. The CDR3 sequence is 14 residues long. J gave up 2 bases and V 5 bases, and 5 bases lay outside the gene matches. CDR3 region: CASSPGTANTEAFF. The CDR3 DNA is TGTGCCAGCAGCCCAGGGACAGCCAACACTGAAGCTTTCTTT.

The chain has TRBV10-3 and TRBJ1-1; TRBD1 matches at 7 bases. This CDR3 has 14 residues. Germline V gene lookup returns CDR1 ENHRY and CDR2 SYGVKD. Trimming at V came to 7 bases and at J to 1 base, leaving 6 bases not matched to a gene. The CDR3 here is CAIKQGQQNTEAFF. CDR3 coding DNA: TGTGCCATCAAACAGGGACAGCAGAACACTGAAGCTTTCTTT.

A few counts support this clone. The gene calls are TRBV5-4 and TRBJ1-2; D might be TRBD1 (5 bases). Trimming left V 1 base short and J 5 bases short, with 15 bases between. The CDR3 contains 15 residues. CDR1 is SGHNT, CDR2 YYREEE, per germline (reference sequence). CDR3 nucleotide sequence: TGTGCCAGCAGCTTGCTGCGCAGGGAAAATTATGGCTACACCTTC. Translating gives CASSLLRRENYGYTF. Full variable domain (missing parts from reference TRBV5-4 and TRBJ1-2): ETGVTQSPTHLIKTRGQQVTLRCSSQSGHNTVSWYQQALGQGPQFIFQYYREEENGRGNFPPRFSGLQFPNYSSELNVNALELDDSALYLCASSLLRRENYGYTFGSGTRLTVV.

The V and J genes are TRBV28 and TRBJ1-2; D is unresolved. Germline CDR1 MDHEN, CDR2 SYDVKM. Between the trimmed V and J ends, which lost 2 bases and 5 bases, there was a span of 12 bases. The length of the CDR3 is 14 residues. CDR3 sequence reads: CASSLEGFGYGYTF. CDR3 nucleotides: TGTGCCAGCAGTTTAGAGGGTTTCGGGTATGGCTACACCTTC.

The chain uses TRBV6-5 and TRBJ2-6, with a tentative D call TRBD1 (6 bases). The CDR3 covers 15 residues. Trimming left V 5 bases short and J 2 bases short, with 10 bases between. Germline V CDR1 and CDR2: MNHEY, SVGAGI. The CDR3 reads CASSLQGTGANVLTF. CDR3 in DNA: TGTGCCAGCAGTCTACAGGGAACTGGGGCCAACGTCCTGACTTTC.

This clone was seen only once. The chain carries TRBV10-3 and TRBJ1-5; D gene uncertain. Germline V CDR1 and CDR2: ENHRY, SYGVKD. V lost 0 bases and J lost 3, with 9 bases in between. This CDR3 is 15 amino acids long. The CDR3 is CAISESNYLNQPQHF. CDR3 in DNA: TGTGCCATCAGTGAGTCAAACTACCTCAATCAGCCCCAGCATTTT.

This rearrangement joins TRBV19 to TRBJ1-3; D ambiguous. The CDR3 is made up of 11 amino acids. The germline gives CDR1 LNHDA, CDR2 SQIVND (reference sequence). Trimming stripped 7 bases from V and 9 bases from J, with 10 bases between. DNA for the CDR3: TGTGCCAGTAACCGGGGAGCCACCATATATTTT. Translating gives CASNRGATIYF. Drawing the rest from reference TRBV19 and TRBJ1-3, the complete variable domain is DGGITQSPKYLFRKEGQNVTLSCEQNLNHDAMYWYRQDPGQGLRLIYYSQIVNDFQKGDIAEGYSVSREKKESFPLTVTSAQKNPTAFYLCASNRGATIYFGEGSWLTVV.

The V gene is TRBV19, the J gene TRBJ1-2, with TRBD1 matching over 8 bases. Germline CDR1 and CDR2: LNHDA and SQIVND (reference sequence). Trimming took 3 bases from V and 5 from J; bases not matched to a gene: 5. This CDR3 has 14 residues. The CDR3 DNA reads TGTGCCAGTAGTATTGGACAGGGCTTTTATGGCTACACCTTC. This codes for CASSIGQGFYGYTF.

This clone was counted a few times. The chain employs TRBV7-6 and TRBJ1-3, with TRBD1 identical over 8 bases. CDR1 SGHVS and CDR2 FNYEAQ come from the germline V gene. CDR3 length equals 16 residues. V lost 1 base to trimming and J lost 2 bases; unmatched junction nucleotides: 4. The CDR3 protein is CASSLVGQGTGNTIYF. As DNA, the CDR3 is TGTGCCAGCAGCTTAGTTGGACAGGGAACTGGAAACACCATATATTTT.

The rearrangement joins TRBV5-1 to TRBJ1-6; D possibly corresponds to TRBD1 (5 bases). V lost 3 bases to trimming and J lost 8 bases, with 12 bases between them. CDR1 is SGHRS, CDR2 YFSETQ, per germline. The CDR3 sequence is 14 residues long. In DNA, the CDR3 is TGCGCCAGCAGCTACAGGCTTGGGGATTCACCCCTCCACTTT. Translated: CASSYRLGDSPLHF.

This sequence joins TRBV20-1 and TRBJ2-1; no definite D call. This CDR3 has 10 residues. Germline V CDR1 and CDR2: DFQATT, SNEGSKA (reference sequence). The V and J ends lost 7 bases and 5 bases respectively, with 6 bases between them. The CDR3 DNA reads as TGCAGTGGACAAGACAATGAGCAGTTCTTC. As protein: CSGQDNEQFF.

J is TRBJ2-3 and V is TRBV10-3; 11 bases are a match to TRBD2. Per germline, CDR1 ENHRY and CDR2 SYGVKD. The CDR3 spans 19 residues. The V and J ends lost 3 bases and 1 base, in that order; junction bases with no gene match: 12. CDR3 in DNA: TGTGCCATCAGTGATAATTTGCTAGCGGGGGGCCAGGGCACAGATACGCAGTATTTT. It translates to CAISDNLLAGGQGTDTQYF.

The CDR3 DNA reads as TGTGCCAGCAGACTTAGCTCGGACAATGAGCAGTTCTTC. Amino acids: CASRLSSDNEQFF. The chain joins TRBV6-5 to TRBJ2-1, with D hard to call. Trimming removed 6 bases from V and 5 bases from J, with 11 bases in between. This CDR3 spans 13 amino acids. From germline, CDR1 is MNHEY and CDR2 SVGAGI.

This chain connects TRBV3-1 (or the pseudogene TRBV3-2) to TRBJ1-3; D not certain. The CDR3 totals 14 residues. Between the trimmed V and J ends, which lost 2 bases and 0 bases, there was a span of 5 bases. CDR1 LGHDT and CDR2 YNNKEL come from the germline V gene (reference sequence). CDR3 in DNA: TGTGCCAGCAGCCAACTAAGCTCTGGAAACACCATATATTTT. It yields the protein CASSQLSSGNTIYF.

The V call is TRBV12-3 or TRBV12-4, the J call TRBJ2-4, with TRBD1 matching 7 bases. V shed 1 base and J 6 bases; nucleotides not matched to a gene: 0. The CDR3 is made up of 13 amino acids. The CDR3 DNA sequence: TGTGCCAGCAGTTTAGGGGACAGAAACATTCAGTACTTC. Translation gives CASSLGDRNIQYF.

J is TRBJ2-3 and V is TRBV24-1, with a tentative D call TRBD1 (6 bases). The V end was cut by 5 bases, the J end by 4 bases, with 12 bases between. Looked up from germline, CDR1 is KGHDR and CDR2 is SFDVKD. The CDR3 loop spans 14 amino acids. The CDR3: CATSAPTGSDTQYF. The CDR3 nucleotides are TGTGCCACCAGTGCACCAACAGGGTCAGATACGCAGTATTTT.

The rearrangement uses TRBV7-8 and TRBJ1-6; perhaps TRBD1 as D (5 bases). The germline gives CDR1 SGHVS, CDR2 FQNEAQ. This CDR3 has 18 residues. Trimming removed 1 base from V and 0 bases from J, with 13 bases in between. The CDR3 is CASSLVGDSSSYNSPLHF. CDR3 in DNA: TGTGCCAGCAGCTTAGTAGGAGACAGCAGCTCCTATAATTCACCCCTCCACTTT.

The chain is built from TRBV7-9 and TRBJ2-1, with D uncertain. CDR1 and CDR2 (germline): SEHNR, FQNEAQ (reference sequence). This CDR3 region has 16 residues. V gave up 5 bases and J gave up 0 bases, with 14 bases separating them. The CDR3 region is CASSAYSLSSYNEQFF. In DNA, the CDR3 is TGTGCCAGCAGCGCCTATTCCTTGAGCTCCTACAATGAGCAGTTCTTC.

The chain has TRBV15 and TRBJ1-2; D is possibly TRBD1 (5 bases). Germline CDR1 and CDR2: LNHNV and YYDKDF (reference sequence). There are 15 residues in the CDR3. Between the trimmed V and J ends, which lost 3 bases and 4 bases, there was a span of 15 bases. Written as DNA, the CDR3 is TGTGCCACCAGCAGTGGGGGGGTCCGCGCCTATGGCTACACCTTC. It specifies CATSSGGVRAYGYTF.

The V gene is TRBV2, the J gene TRBJ1-6, with D possibly matching TRBD1 (5 bases). The length of the CDR3 is 15 residues. V dropped 1 base and J dropped 11 bases, with 15 bases sitting between them. The germline gives CDR1 SNHLY, CDR2 FYNNEI. CDR3 protein: CASSEEGLLRTPLHF. CDR3 in DNA: TGTGCCAGCAGTGAAGAGGGGCTCCTCCGGACACCCCTCCACTTT.